A selection of T cell receptor beta chains follows, all from one sample in a study of CD8+CD57+ T cells in acquired aplastic anemia. TCRdb re-analysed the reads in MiXCR, keeping a single row per CDR3 protein. The sample records about 160,000 distinct CDR3 sequences, approximately 43% being singletons. The sample was sorted CD4+, CD8+, or CD8+CD57+ T cells (not recorded which) from PBMCs. These receptors all come from a human donor in good health. Both conserved end residues are part of each CDR3. Each record gives: CDR3 protein, CDR3 DNA, V gene, J gene, D gene, clone size. A D gene is named only where the DNA matches it firmly. Size values are once, few and many counts, or a class for expanded clones, and some rows have none.

CDR3: CASSSLAGPSASYEQYF
DNA: TGTGCCAGCTCATCACTAGCGGGTCCAAGCGCCTCCTACGAGCAGTACTTC
V: TRBV18
J: TRBJ2-7
D: TRBD2
size: few

CDR3: CASSQEWFLDGVEQFF
DNA: TGCGCCAGCAGCCAAGAGTGGTTTCTTGATGGTGTTGAGCAGTTCTTC
V: TRBV4-1
J: TRBJ2-1
D: -
size: many

CDR3: CASSLGDDYEQYF
DNA: TGTGCCAGCAGCTTAGGGGACGACTACGAGCAGTACTTC
V: TRBV7-6
J: TRBJ2-7
D: -
size: many

CDR3: CAGSSGQGRYGYTF
DNA: TGTGCCGGCAGCTCGGGACAGGGGCGCTATGGCTACACCTTC
V: TRBV7-2
J: TRBJ1-2
D: TRBD1
size: -

CDR3: CASSMGRTAYGYTF
DNA: TGTGCCAGTAGTATGGGACGGACTGCCTATGGCTACACCTTC
V: TRBV19
J: TRBJ1-2
D: -
size: many

CDR3: CASSPNGLSPLHF
DNA: TGTGCCAGCAGCCCAAACGGCCTCTCACCCCTCCACTTT
V: TRBV7-9
J: TRBJ1-6
D: -
size: -

CDR3: CASGTDQETQYF
DNA: TGTGCCAGCGGTACAGATCAAGAGACCCAGTACTTC
V: TRBV2
J: TRBJ2-5
D: -
size: -

CDR3: CASRTDTNSPLHF
DNA: TGTGCCAGCAGGACGGACACGAATTCACCCCTCCACTTT
V: TRBV9
J: TRBJ1-6
D: -
size: -

CDR3: CASSLPAGNTEAFF
DNA: TGTGCCAGTAGTTTACCGGCGGGGAACACTGAAGCTTTCTTT
V: TRBV19
J: TRBJ1-1
D: -
size: medium-sized

CDR3: CSARPLKGGRSTDTQYF
DNA: TGCAGTGCTAGGCCCCTAAAAGGCGGGAGAAGCACAGATACGCAGTATTTT
V: TRBV20-1
J: TRBJ2-3
D: TRBD2
size: few

CDR3: CASSSTGHTEAFF
DNA: TGTGCCAGCAGCTCGACAGGCCACACTGAAGCTTTCTTT
V: TRBV7-2
J: TRBJ1-1
D: -
size: -

CDR3: CASSEFGQGNVF
DNA: -
V: TRBV2
J: TRBJ1-6
D: -
size: -

CDR3: CASRSLLITGELFF
DNA: TGTGCCAGCAGATCCTTACTTATCACCGGGGAGCTGTTTTTT
V: TRBV7-8
J: TRBJ2-2
D: -
size: -

CDR3: CATGRVTDTQYF
DNA: TGTGCTACCGGCAGAGTTACAGATACGCAGTATTTT
V: TRBV15
J: TRBJ2-3
D: -
size: -

CDR3: CASSINVLETQYF
DNA: TGTGCCAGTAGTATAAACGTTTTGGAGACCCAGTACTTC
V: TRBV19
J: TRBJ2-5
D: -
size: many

CDR3: CATSDLTGYEQYF
DNA: TGTGCCACCAGTGACCTAACAGGGTACGAGCAGTACTTC
V: TRBV24-1
J: TRBJ2-7
D: -
size: -

CDR3: CASSQVAGSPLHF
DNA: TGTGCCAGCAGCCAGGTTGCCGGTTCACCCCTCCACTTT
V: TRBV7-8
J: TRBJ1-6
D: -
size: -

CDR3: CASSYPGTGGFQPQHF
DNA: TGTGCCAGCAGTTACCCCGGGACAGGGGGTTTTCAGCCCCAGCATTTT
V: TRBV6-5
J: TRBJ1-5
D: TRBD1
size: -

CDR3: CATSDRQSIDTQYF
DNA: TGTGCCACCAGTGATCGACAGAGCATAGATACGCAGTATTTT
V: TRBV24-1
J: TRBJ2-3
D: -
size: many

CDR3: CSALEGASHTDTQYF
DNA: TGCAGTGCCCTAGAAGGGGCCTCTCACACAGATACGCAGTATTTT
V: TRBV20-1
J: TRBJ2-3
D: -
size: -

CDR3: CAISVGGRTEAFF
DNA: TGTGCCATCAGTGTCGGGGGACGCACTGAAGCTTTCTTT
V: TRBV10-3
J: TRBJ1-1
D: -
size: -

CDR3: CASSIQRGNTEAFF
DNA: TGTGCCAGCAGTATACAACGGGGGAACACTGAAGCTTTCTTT
V: TRBV10-2
J: TRBJ1-1
D: -
size: once

CDR3: CSARVGTNTEAFF
DNA: TGCAGTGCTAGAGTTGGGACCAACACTGAAGCTTTCTTT
V: TRBV20-1
J: TRBJ1-1
D: -
size: many

CDR3: CASSLGGADGYTF
DNA: TGTGCCAGCAGCTTAGGAGGGGCGGATGGCTACACCTTC
V: TRBV7-3
J: TRBJ1-2
D: -
size: -

CDR3: CASSLGQNSYEQYF
DNA: TGTGCCAGCAGCTTGGGGCAGAACTCCTACGAGCAGTACTTC
V: TRBV5-6
J: TRBJ2-7
D: -
size: -

CDR3: CASSLRENTIYF
DNA: TGTGCCAGTAGCCTCAGGGAAAACACCATATATTTT
V: TRBV19
J: TRBJ1-3
D: -
size: many

CDR3: CASSLRGQGGNYEQYF
DNA: TGTGCCAGCAGTTTAAGAGGACAGGGAGGTAATTACGAGCAGTACTTC
V: TRBV25-1
J: TRBJ2-7
D: TRBD1
size: -

CDR3: CASSLGGSDTDTQYF
DNA: TGTGCCAGCAGCTTGGGGGGGAGCGACACAGATACGCAGTATTTT
V: TRBV2
J: TRBJ2-3
D: TRBD2
size: -

CDR3: CASSPNTDTQYF
DNA: TGTGCCAGCTCACCCAACACAGATACGCAGTATTTT
V: TRBV18
J: TRBJ2-3
D: -
size: many

CDR3: CASSAAASDEQFF
DNA: TGTGCCAGCAGCGCGGCCGCGAGCGATGAGCAGTTCTTC
V: TRBV25-1
J: TRBJ2-1
D: -
size: -

CDR3: CSARDQGLEQFF
DNA: TGCAGTGCTAGAGATCAGGGTCTTGAGCAGTTCTTC
V: TRBV20-1
J: TRBJ2-1
D: -
size: -

CDR3: CASRVLHSYNEQFF
DNA: TGTGCCAGCAGAGTACTACACTCCTACAATGAGCAGTTCTTC
V: TRBV6-1
J: TRBJ2-1
D: -
size: -

CDR3: CSASVGRGNSPLHF
DNA: TGCAGTGCTAGTGTAGGGAGGGGTAATTCACCCCTCCACTTT
V: TRBV20-1
J: TRBJ1-6
D: -
size: -